A selection of T cell receptor beta chains follows, all from one sample in a study of blood T cell repertoires in COVID-19. Here immunoSEQ multiplex PCR was the method, and the copy in TCRdb shows in-frame clones only, minus some. The sample shows under 95,000 clones, about 90% of them seen only once. Sequenced: peripheral blood. The receptors stem from a human donor with acute or convalescent COVID-19. The donor label of this sample is uncertain. CDR3s include the opening cysteine and the closing phenylalanine or tryptophan. D genes are given only for firm matches. Clone size appears in some rows only: once, few, many, or a class for an expanded clone.

j_call d_call clone_size v_call cdr3_nt cdr3_aa
TRBJ1-2 NA NA TRBV18 TGTGCCAGCTCACCACAAGAGGAGCAGGGTAAATTCTATGGCTACACCTTC CASSPQEEQGKFYGYTF
TRBJ1-6 TRBD1 NA TRBV27 TGTGCCAGCAGAGACAGGGCCGATTCACCCCTCCACTTT CASRDRADSPLHF
TRBJ2-7 TRBD2 NA TRBV7-2 TGTGCCAGCAGCCAGACTGGACTAGCGGGGCTCGAGCAGTACTTC CASSQTGLAGLEQYF
TRBJ2-3 NA once TRBV5-1 TGCGCCAGCAGCTACCTCTCGGGGGTATCAGATACGCAGTATTTT CASSYLSGVSDTQYF
TRBJ2-7 NA NA TRBV18 TGTGCCAGCTCACCAGGGGCCTCCTACGAGCAGTACTTC CASSPGASYEQYF
TRBJ1-2 NA NA TRBV24-1 TGTGCCACCAGTGGCCCTAGGCAGGGCTATGGCTACACCTTC CATSGPRQGYGYTF
TRBJ2-1 NA NA TRBV3-1/TRBV3-2 TGTGCCAGCAGCCAAGTAGGCCGGGATGAGCAGTTCTTC CASSQVGRDEQFF
TRBJ1-3 TRBD1 NA TRBV9 TGTGCCAGCAGCCCCCAACAGGGGCTCCTATCTGGAAACACCATATATTTT CASSPQQGLLSGNTIYF
TRBJ2-3 NA NA TRBV5-1 TGCGCCACCGCACCCCAGGGGCGAGGAGATACGCAGTATTTT CATAPQGRGDTQYF
TRBJ2-7 NA NA TRBV27 TGTGCCAGCAGTTCGCAACAGGGCTCGGAGCAGTACTTC CASSSQQGSEQYF
TRBJ2-7 NA NA TRBV5-6 TGTGCCAGCAGCTCGGACACCTACGAGCAGTACTTC CASSSDTYEQYF
TRBJ2-5 TRBD1 few TRBV7-9 TGTGCCAGCAGCATGGGACAGCCTAAAGAGACCCAGTACTTC CASSMGQPKETQYF
TRBJ2-1 TRBD2 few TRBV29-1 TGCAGCGTTGAGAAGGGGACTAGCGTAAATGAGCAGTTCTTC CSVEKGTSVNEQFF
TRBJ2-3 NA once TRBV7-2 TGTGCCAGCACCCCCGGCGGTAGCACAGATACGCAGTATTTT CASTPGGSTDTQYF
TRBJ1-5 NA NA TRBV30 TGTGCCTGGAGTTGGGCCGATAGCAATCAGCCCCAGCATTTT CAWSWADSNQPQHF
TRBJ2-3 NA NA TRBV7-2 TGTGCCAGCAGCTATAGGGCGGGGCGGGGCACAGATACGCAGTATTTT CASSYRAGRGTDTQYF
TRBJ1-1 TRBD1 NA TRBV7-8 TGTGCCAGCAGCTCAGGACAGGGTGAGAGACCTTTCTTT CASSSGQGERPFF
TRBJ1-4 NA NA TRBV30 TGTGCCTGCGGGGTTGCAACTAATGAAAAACTGTTTTTT CACGVATNEKLFF
TRBJ1-6 NA NA TRBV6-5 TGTGCCAGCAGTTATTTTCAGGGAGGAGGTTCACCCCTCCACTTT CASSYFQGGGSPLHF
TRBJ2-1 NA once TRBV24-1 TGTGCCACCAGTGATCAAACCGCGTCGGGGTACAATGAGCAGTTCTTC CATSDQTASGYNEQFF
TRBJ1-5 NA NA TRBV15 TGTGCCACCAGCAGGGAATACAGGGTTTACAATCAGCCCCAGCATTTT CATSREYRVYNQPQHF
TRBJ1-2 NA NA TRBV20-1 TGCAGTGCTAGTTGGCCAGGTGGGCACTATGGCTACACCTTC CSASWPGGHYGYTF
TRBJ1-2 NA NA TRBV15 TGTGCCACCAGCAGGGAGAGGGGGAACTATGGCTACACCTTC CATSRERGNYGYTF
TRBJ1-6 NA few TRBV4-1 TGCGCCAGCGGGGGCAGGGATAATTCACCCCTCCACTTT CASGGRDNSPLHF
TRBJ1-4 TRBD1 NA TRBV6-5 TGTGCCAGCAGTTACAACAGGGACAGCGTACGGGAAAAACTGTTTTTT CASSYNRDSVREKLFF